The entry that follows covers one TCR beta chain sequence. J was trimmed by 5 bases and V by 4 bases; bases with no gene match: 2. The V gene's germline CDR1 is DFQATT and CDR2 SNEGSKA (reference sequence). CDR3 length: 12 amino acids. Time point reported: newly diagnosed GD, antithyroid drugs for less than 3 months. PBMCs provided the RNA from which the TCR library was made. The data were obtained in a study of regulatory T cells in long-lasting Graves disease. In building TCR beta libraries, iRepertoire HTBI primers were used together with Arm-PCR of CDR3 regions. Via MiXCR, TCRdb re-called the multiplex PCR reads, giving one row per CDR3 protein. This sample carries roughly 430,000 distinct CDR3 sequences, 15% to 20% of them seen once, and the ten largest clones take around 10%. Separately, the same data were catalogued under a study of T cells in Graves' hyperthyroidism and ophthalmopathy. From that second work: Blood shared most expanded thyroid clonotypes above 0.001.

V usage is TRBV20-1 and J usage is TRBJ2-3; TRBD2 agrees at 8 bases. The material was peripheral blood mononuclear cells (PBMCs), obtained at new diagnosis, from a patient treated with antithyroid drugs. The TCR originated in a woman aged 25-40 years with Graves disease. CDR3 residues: CSATGRVDTQYF. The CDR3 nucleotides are TGCAGTGCTACCGGGAGGGTAGATACGCAGTATTTT.